This is a list of T cell receptor beta chains from one sample in a study of CD8 T cells in ankylosing spondylitis. A single record per CDR3 protein comes from TCRdb applying MiXCR to the 5' RACE reads. The sample yields approximately 250,000 distinct CDR3 sequences, more than 25% seen once. The sample was blood, either unsorted or a sorted T cell fraction (not recorded which). The receptor source for this set is a male donor with ankylosing spondylitis or in good health (not recorded which). Both conserved end residues are part of each CDR3. Each record gives: D gene, J gene, V gene, clone size, CDR3 DNA, CDR3 protein. A D gene is named only where the DNA matches it firmly. Part of the rows lack a size; the others show once, few, many or a class for expanded clones.

d_gene: -
j_gene: TRBJ2-7
v_gene: TRBV7-9
abundance: -
CDR3nt: TGTGCCAGCAGCTTAGGCCTGGACGAGCAGTACTTC
CDR3aa: CASSLGLDEQYF

d_gene: TRBD1
j_gene: TRBJ2-7
v_gene: TRBV10-3
abundance: -
CDR3nt: TGTGCCAGCCAGACCTGGGACAGGGGAACCTACGAGCAGTACTTC
CDR3aa: CASQTWDRGTYEQYF

d_gene: -
j_gene: TRBJ1-1
v_gene: TRBV25-1
abundance: -
CDR3nt: TGTGCCAGCAGTTGGACAGCTTTGGGGGAAGCTTTCTTT
CDR3aa: CASSWTALGEAFF

d_gene: -
j_gene: TRBJ2-2
v_gene: TRBV20-1
abundance: -
CDR3nt: TGCAGTGCCCAACAGGATTACACCGGGGAGCTGTTTTTT
CDR3aa: CSAQQDYTGELFF

d_gene: -
j_gene: TRBJ1-1
v_gene: TRBV15
abundance: few
CDR3nt: TGTGCCACCAGCAGAGCGGGGACCGAAGCTTTCTTT
CDR3aa: CATSRAGTEAFF

d_gene: -
j_gene: TRBJ1-4
v_gene: TRBV29-1
abundance: -
CDR3nt: TGCAGCGTTGAAGTCAACGGTGACAGTGGGGAAAAACTGTTTTTT
CDR3aa: CSVEVNGDSGEKLFF

d_gene: -
j_gene: TRBJ2-1
v_gene: TRBV9
abundance: few
CDR3nt: TGTGCCAGCAGCGTACAGGGGAAGTCTGAGCAGTTCTTC
CDR3aa: CASSVQGKSEQFF

d_gene: -
j_gene: TRBJ2-3
v_gene: TRBV9
abundance: -
CDR3nt: TGTGCCAGCAGCGCCGCCCCTACCGCAGATACGCAGTATTTT
CDR3aa: CASSAAPTADTQYF

d_gene: TRBD2
j_gene: TRBJ2-7
v_gene: TRBV20-1
abundance: few
CDR3nt: TGCAGTGCTAGAGATCAACTAGCGGTAACCTACGAGCAGTACTTC
CDR3aa: CSARDQLAVTYEQYF

d_gene: -
j_gene: TRBJ1-1
v_gene: TRBV20-1
abundance: -
CDR3nt: TGCAGTGCTAGAGTCGGCGAAGGGAACACTGAAGCTTTCTTT
CDR3aa: CSARVGEGNTEAFF

d_gene: -
j_gene: TRBJ1-2
v_gene: TRBV7-9
abundance: -
CDR3nt: TGTGCCAGCAGCTCCCGGGGAGGCGGCTATGGCTACACCTTC
CDR3aa: CASSSRGGGYGYTF

d_gene: -
j_gene: TRBJ1-2
v_gene: TRBV12-3/TRBV12-4
abundance: few
CDR3nt: TGTGCCAGCAGACCCCAGGTTCTGGCGGGTGGCTACACCTTC
CDR3aa: CASRPQVLAGGYTF

d_gene: TRBD1
j_gene: TRBJ2-3
v_gene: TRBV5-8
abundance: -
CDR3nt: TGTGCCAGCAGCAGGGAAGGGGGACAGCGAGATACGCAGTATTTT
CDR3aa: CASSREGGQRDTQYF

d_gene: TRBD1
j_gene: TRBJ2-7
v_gene: TRBV5-1
abundance: few
CDR3nt: TGCGCCAGCAGCTTCACAGGGGGCGAGCAGTACTTC
CDR3aa: CASSFTGGEQYF

d_gene: TRBD2
j_gene: TRBJ2-1
v_gene: TRBV20-1
abundance: medium-sized
CDR3nt: TGCAGTGCAAGCGGGGGTCACTCCTACAATGAGCAGTTCTTC
CDR3aa: CSASGGHSYNEQFF

d_gene: TRBD2
j_gene: TRBJ2-1
v_gene: TRBV10-3
abundance: once
CDR3nt: TGTGCCATCAGTGAGACCTCGACTAGCGGGGGCCCGTACAATGAGCAGTTCTTC
CDR3aa: CAISETSTSGGPYNEQFF

d_gene: TRBD2
j_gene: TRBJ2-7
v_gene: TRBV15
abundance: -
CDR3nt: TGTGCCACCAGAGATCCCATAGCGGGGGGCTACGAGCAGTACTTC
CDR3aa: CATRDPIAGGYEQYF

d_gene: -
j_gene: TRBJ2-2
v_gene: TRBV12-3/TRBV12-4
abundance: few
CDR3nt: TGTGCCAGCAGCCTGACGGGGGGCGGCACCGGGGAGCTGTTTTTT
CDR3aa: CASSLTGGGTGELFF

d_gene: -
j_gene: TRBJ2-3
v_gene: TRBV5-1
abundance: -
CDR3nt: TGCGCCAGCAGCCAAGGATCACAAGATACGCAGTATTTT
CDR3aa: CASSQGSQDTQYF

d_gene: TRBD2
j_gene: TRBJ2-1
v_gene: TRBV5-1
abundance: -
CDR3nt: TGCGCCAGCAGCTTGGGCCTCGGGGGGGCATCCTACAATGAGCAGTTCTTC
CDR3aa: CASSLGLGGASYNEQFF

d_gene: -
j_gene: TRBJ2-5
v_gene: TRBV12-3/TRBV12-4
abundance: -
CDR3nt: TGTGCCAGCAGTTTAGGCCTGACTGAGACCCAGTACTTC
CDR3aa: CASSLGLTETQYF

d_gene: -
j_gene: TRBJ2-7
v_gene: TRBV20-1
abundance: few
CDR3nt: TGCAGTGCTAGTTGGGGATACGAGCAGTACTTC
CDR3aa: CSASWGYEQYF

d_gene: -
j_gene: TRBJ2-1
v_gene: TRBV20-1
abundance: -
CDR3nt: TGCAGTGCTAGACATGGGGGGGCCGGGAATGAGCAGTTCTTC
CDR3aa: CSARHGGAGNEQFF

d_gene: TRBD1
j_gene: TRBJ2-2
v_gene: TRBV9
abundance: -
CDR3nt: TGTGCCAGCAGTCGACCTACACAGGGGTTAGGCACCGGGGAGCTGTTTTTT
CDR3aa: CASSRPTQGLGTGELFF

d_gene: -
j_gene: TRBJ1-5
v_gene: TRBV6-5
abundance: -
CDR3nt: TGTGCCAGCAGTTACTCAAGCAGGCCCAATCAGCCCCAGCATTTT
CDR3aa: CASSYSSRPNQPQHF

d_gene: TRBD2
j_gene: TRBJ2-3
v_gene: TRBV9
abundance: -
CDR3nt: TGTGCCAGCAGCGTAGGCGGGGGGGGCACAGATACGCAGTATTTT
CDR3aa: CASSVGGGGTDTQYF

d_gene: TRBD2
j_gene: TRBJ2-1
v_gene: TRBV5-1
abundance: -
CDR3nt: TGCGCCAGCAGTCCCCGACTAGCGGGGGGGACCTACAATGAGCAGTTCTTC
CDR3aa: CASSPRLAGGTYNEQFF

d_gene: -
j_gene: TRBJ2-5
v_gene: TRBV18
abundance: -
CDR3nt: TGTGCCAGCTCATCACTCGAAAAAGAGACCCAGTACTTC
CDR3aa: CASSSLEKETQYF

d_gene: -
j_gene: TRBJ2-5
v_gene: TRBV9
abundance: -
CDR3nt: TGTGCCAGCAGCGAAGGGGCGGGGTTACGGGAGACCCAGTACTTC
CDR3aa: CASSEGAGLRETQYF

d_gene: TRBD1
j_gene: TRBJ2-5
v_gene: TRBV29-1
abundance: -
CDR3nt: TGCAGCGTTCCCCGGGACAGCGCGTCGGAGACCCAGTACTTC
CDR3aa: CSVPRDSASETQYF

d_gene: -
j_gene: TRBJ2-7
v_gene: TRBV30
abundance: -
CDR3nt: TGTGCCTGGAGTGCGGGTACTCACGAGCAGTACTTC
CDR3aa: CAWSAGTHEQYF

d_gene: -
j_gene: TRBJ2-3
v_gene: TRBV6-5
abundance: few
CDR3nt: TGTGCCAGCAGTTACTCGATGCGGCCTGTTACAGATACGCAGTATTTT
CDR3aa: CASSYSMRPVTDTQYF

d_gene: -
j_gene: TRBJ2-7
v_gene: TRBV5-1
abundance: -
CDR3nt: TGCGCCAGCAGCCCGTCGACAGGGAGGAGCGAGCAGTACTTC
CDR3aa: CASSPSTGRSEQYF

d_gene: -
j_gene: TRBJ1-2
v_gene: TRBV9
abundance: -
CDR3nt: TGTGCCAGCAGCGCGAGCAGGGGCTCGCGGGGCTACACCTTC
CDR3aa: CASSASRGSRGYTF

d_gene: -
j_gene: TRBJ2-5
v_gene: TRBV5-1
abundance: few
CDR3nt: TGCGCCAGCCGACGCGGGGAACAAGAGACCCAGTACTTC
CDR3aa: CASRRGEQETQYF

d_gene: -
j_gene: TRBJ1-1
v_gene: TRBV9
abundance: few
CDR3nt: TGTGCCAGCAGCGGAACAGGGTTGGCCACTGAAGCTTTCTTT
CDR3aa: CASSGTGLATEAFF

d_gene: TRBD1
j_gene: TRBJ2-7
v_gene: TRBV12-3/TRBV12-4
abundance: -
CDR3nt: TGTGCCAGCAGTCCCGCGGGACAGGCCTACGAGCAGTACTTC
CDR3aa: CASSPAGQAYEQYF

d_gene: -
j_gene: TRBJ1-6
v_gene: TRBV4-2
abundance: few
CDR3nt: TGTGCCAGCAGCCAGCCGACAGGTCCCCTCCACTTT
CDR3aa: CASSQPTGPLHF

d_gene: -
j_gene: TRBJ2-1
v_gene: TRBV5-1
abundance: -
CDR3nt: TGCGCCAGCTGGGGGTCGGGAGTTAATGAGCAGTTCTTC
CDR3aa: CASWGSGVNEQFF

d_gene: -
j_gene: TRBJ2-2
v_gene: TRBV12-3/TRBV12-4
abundance: -
CDR3nt: TGTGCCAGCAGGGGACTCAACACCGGGGAGCTGTTTTTT
CDR3aa: CASRGLNTGELFF

d_gene: -
j_gene: TRBJ2-7
v_gene: TRBV3-1
abundance: -
CDR3nt: TGTGCCAGCAGCCAAGATTACGGACAGCAGTACTTC
CDR3aa: CASSQDYGQQYF

d_gene: TRBD1
j_gene: TRBJ1-1
v_gene: TRBV12-3/TRBV12-4
abundance: few
CDR3nt: TGTGCCAGCGCCTCGGACAGGGCAGAAGCTTTCTTT
CDR3aa: CASASDRAEAFF

d_gene: -
j_gene: TRBJ1-5
v_gene: TRBV20-1
abundance: -
CDR3nt: TGCAGTGCTAGAGATTACGGCAGGGGCGGGGAGCCCCAGCATTTT
CDR3aa: CSARDYGRGGEPQHF